Each of the 22 T cell receptor beta chains below was sequenced from the same sample in a study of blood T cell repertoires in COVID-19. Data came from immunoSEQ multiplex PCR; TCRdb stores just in-frame clones and leaves some out. The data show roughly 56,000 clones, 85% to 90% seen once. Input material: peripheral blood. These receptors all stem from a man aged 55 to 70 with active COVID-19.

The chain uses TRBV11-2 and TRBJ2-4; 8 bases agree with TRBD2. Germline trimming cut 5 bases from V and 1 base from J; bases unmatched to any gene: 16. CDR1 and CDR2 from the germline V gene are SGHAT and FQNNGV. The CDR3 is made up of 19 amino acids. CDR3 loop: CASSPWTSFWGWAKNIQYF. CDR3 sequence (DNA): TGTGCCAGCAGCCCCTGGACTAGCTTTTGGGGCTGGGCCAAAAACATTCAGTACTTC.

The rearrangement uses TRBV18 and TRBJ2-1; TRBD1 matches 9 bases. The V gene end was trimmed by 3 bases and the J gene end by 5 bases; junction bases not matched to a gene: 5. CDR3 length: 15 residues. CDR1 is KGHSH and CDR2 is LQKENI in the germline V gene. In DNA form, the CDR3 reads TGTGCCAGCTCACCCTTCGGGACAGGGAACAATGAGCAGTTCTTC. Translated: CASSPFGTGNNEQFF.

This clone was observed a single time. The chain uses TRBV27 and TRBJ2-3; TRBD1 matches at 10 bases. With V trimmed by 2 bases and J by 3 bases, 2 bases remained unmatched. CDR1 is MNHEY and CDR2 is SMNVEV in the germline V gene (reference sequence). This CDR3 spans 15 amino acids. The CDR3 region has the DNA TGTGCCAGCAGTTTAGACAGGGGGCTGACAGATACGCAGTATTTT. Encoded protein: CASSLDRGLTDTQYF.

V and J are TRBV5-1 and TRBJ2-1; 7 nucleotides match TRBD2. After removal of 3 bases from V and 6 bases from J, the junction contained 6 bases not matched to a gene. From germline, CDR1 is SGHRS and CDR2 YFSETQ. The CDR3 has 14 amino acids. The CDR3 bases are TGCGCCAGCAGCTCCGGGACTAATCTCAATGAGCAGTTCTTC. This sequence encodes CASSSGTNLNEQFF.

This chain joins TRBV6-5 and TRBJ1-1, with D perhaps matching TRBD1 (5 bases). This CDR3 contains 13 residues. V was trimmed by 6 bases and J by 1 base, leaving 9 bases between them. Germline values: CDR1 MNHEY, CDR2 SVGAGI. CDR3 in DNA: TGTGCCAGCAGACCCGGACAGAACACTGAAGCTTTCTTT. Protein sequence: CASRPGQNTEAFF.

The chain uses TRBV6-2 or TRBV6-3 and TRBJ1-3; D call uncertain. Per germline, CDR1 MNHEY and CDR2 SVGEGT. The CDR3 contains 15 residues. Trimming removed 4 bases from V and 8 bases from J, with 18 bases in between. The CDR3 DNA reads as TGTGCCAGCAGTTGGATGTCCAGGTTGCGGGACACCATATATTTT. Protein product: CASSWMSRLRDTIYF.

The CDR3 here is CASSPDRWTGSYHYGYTF. Written as DNA, the CDR3 is TGTGCCAGTAGTCCGGATAGGTGGACAGGGTCATATCACTATGGCTACACCTTC. The rearrangement links TRBV19 to TRBJ1-2, with TRBD1 matching 8 bases. The CDR3 covers 18 residues. The V and J ends lost 5 bases and 3 bases, in that order; junction bases with no gene match: 17. CDR1 and CDR2 from the germline V gene are LNHDA and SQIVND (reference sequence).

CDR3 loop: CASSDGVRDEAFF. The DNA for the CDR3 is TGTGCCAGCAGTGATGGGGTCAGGGATGAAGCTTTCTTT. V and J are TRBV2 and TRBJ1-1, with TRBD1 as a possible D gene (5 bases). The V gene lost 3 bases and the J gene lost 7 bases, with 12 bases spanning the gap. The CDR3 is 13 amino acids. In germline, CDR1 is SNHLY, CDR2 FYNNEI.

This sequence joins TRBV4-2 and TRBJ2-7; TRBD1 aligns across 8 bases. CDR1 LGHNA and CDR2 YNFKEQ come from the germline V gene. This CDR3 is 12 amino acids long. The trim removed 4 bases at V and 6 bases at J, leaving 2 bases unmatched. The CDR3 DNA sequence: TGTGCCAGCAGCCGGGACAGGACCGAGCAGTACTTC. Residues: CASSRDRTEQYF.

The V and J genes are TRBV5-6 and TRBJ2-3; 7 positions match TRBD1. Germline V gene sequence: CDR1 SGHDT, CDR2 YYEEEE. The CDR3 is made up of 16 amino acids. J gave up 1 base and V 2 bases, and 7 bases lay outside the gene matches. CDR3 residues: CASSFPLDRGTDTQYF. For the CDR3, the DNA is TGTGCCAGCAGCTTCCCCCTAGACAGGGGCACAGATACGCAGTATTTT.

This chain joins TRBV7-9 and TRBJ1-5; TRBD1 aligns across 8 bases. CDR1 SEHNR and CDR2 FQNEAQ come from the germline V gene (reference sequence). Trimming took 7 bases from V and 6 from J; bases not matched to a gene: 8. The length of the CDR3 is 14 residues. CDR3 sequence: CASTPWTGSQPQHF. The CDR3 bases are TGTGCCAGCACCCCATGGACAGGGTCTCAGCCCCAGCATTTT.

This chain links TRBV5-1 with TRBJ1-4; a weak D match, TRBD1 (5 bases). The CDR3 extends over 18 amino acids. CDR1 is SGHRS, CDR2 YFSETQ, per germline. The V end lost 0 bases, the J end lost 2 bases, and 17 bases lay between the germline ends. Here the CDR3 reads CASSLGLGVGPTNEKLFF. For the CDR3, the DNA is TGCGCCAGCAGCTTGGGCCTAGGGGTGGGGCCCACTAATGAAAAACTGTTTTTT.

Concerning this clone itself: The sample contains more than one DNA sequence encoding this CDR3. CDR3 coding DNA: TGCGCCAGCAGCCAGATGGGGGGGGCGGACGAGCAGTACTTC. Its translation is CASSQMGGADEQYF. V usage is TRBV4-1 and J usage is TRBJ2-7; TRBD2 is a possible D gene (7 bases). Germline CDR1 is MGHRA and CDR2 is YSYEKL. The CDR3 contains 14 residues. V was pared by 3 bases and J by 5 bases, with 14 bases between.

The chain combines TRBV18 with TRBJ1-4; TRBD1 aligns across 7 bases. Per germline, CDR1 KGHSH and CDR2 LQKENI. The length of the CDR3 is 14 residues. With V trimmed by 4 bases and J by 7 bases, 6 bases remained unmatched. The CDR3 region has the DNA TGTGCCAGCTCACAGAGGGGGCCGGGTGAAAAACTGTTTTTT. Translating it yields CASSQRGPGEKLFF.

The genes are TRBV12-2 and TRBJ2-2; TRBD1, as called in the table, went unchecked against the DNA. TRBV12-2 is classified as a pseudogene. The CDR3 is 17 residues long. The CDR3: CASRFGLGGSGTGELFF. CDR3 nucleotides: TGTGCAAGTCGCTTCGGACTTGGGGGCTCGGGCACCGGGGAGCTGTTTTTT.

The chain links TRBV28 to TRBJ1-1, with 9 bases matching TRBD1. The CDR3 runs to 15 residues. V shed 3 bases, J shed 2 bases, and the junction held 4 bases outside the gene matches. Germline-derived CDR1 and CDR2 are MDHEN and SYDVKM. DNA for the CDR3: TGTGCCAGCAGTTTGGTGGGACAGGGCAACACTGAAGCTTTCTTT. Protein product: CASSLVGQGNTEAFF. Full variable domain (rest looked up from reference TRBV28 and TRBJ1-1): DVKVTQSSRYLVKRTGEKVFLECVQDMDHENMFWYRQDPGLGLRLIYFSYDVKMKEKGDIPEGYSVSREKKERFSLILESASTNQTSMYLCASSLVGQGNTEAFFGQGTRLTVV.

This clone was recorded at least ten times. The DNA for the CDR3 is TGTGCCAGCCGCGGGGGCGGGGGGTTACTCAATGAGCAGTTCTTC. It specifies CASRGGGGLLNEQFF. This chain connects TRBV27 to TRBJ2-1; the match to TRBD2 covers 8 bases. Trimming at V came to 8 bases and at J to 6 bases, leaving 12 bases not matched to a gene. The CDR3 contains 15 residues. In germline, CDR1 is MNHEY, CDR2 SMNVEV (reference sequence).

The chain links TRBV3-1 (or the pseudogene TRBV3-2) to TRBJ2-7; 7 bases align to TRBD1. The CDR3 is made up of 15 amino acids. Germline V lookup: CDR1 LGHDT, CDR2 YNNKEL (reference sequence). Trimming at V came to 6 bases and at J to 2 bases, leaving 10 bases not matched to a gene. The DNA for the CDR3 is TGTGCCAGCAGATCATTGGGACAGAGCACCTACGAGCAGTACTTC. It translates to CASRSLGQSTYEQYF.

The CDR3 sequence: CASSPSRGLLNEQFF. The CDR3 DNA reads TGTGCCAGCAGCCCTTCTAGAGGGCTTTTGAATGAGCAGTTCTTC. The rearrangement links TRBV9 to TRBJ2-1; weak D call: TRBD2 (5 bases). The CDR3 extends over 15 amino acids. V was pared by 4 bases and J by 7 bases, with 18 bases between. CDR1 SGDLS and CDR2 YYNGEE come from the germline V gene.

The CDR3 DNA follows: TGCGCCAGCAGCCAAGATCCCGCGGGTGGTTACGAGCAGTACTTC. It specifies CASSQDPAGGYEQYF. The J gene is TRBJ2-7, the V gene TRBV4-3; a weak D match, TRBD2 (5 bases). CDR1 LGHNA and CDR2 YSLEER come from the germline V gene. The length of the CDR3 is 15 residues. The ends were cut back, 0 bases at V and 4 bases at J, with 13 bases in the middle.

The CDR3 spells CASSGMRDNQPQHF. The CDR3 coding sequence is TGTGCCAGCAGTGGTATGCGGGACAATCAGCCCCAGCATTTT. This chain links TRBV2 with TRBJ1-5, with D unclear. The CDR3 totals 14 residues. Germline CDR1 SNHLY, CDR2 FYNNEI. V was cut by 4 bases and J by 3 bases, with 10 bases left in between.

The table lists this clone with a few counts. The chain is built from TRBV4-3 and TRBJ2-1; D perhaps matches TRBD2 (5 bases). Germline V CDR1 and CDR2: LGHNA, YSLEER. This CDR3 comprises 15 residues. The ends were cut back, 0 bases at V and 12 bases at J, with 18 bases in the middle. This chain's CDR3 is CASSQDSQAASGQFF. CDR3 in DNA: TGCGCCAGCAGCCAAGATTCCCAAGCGGCCTCAGGGCAGTTCTTC.